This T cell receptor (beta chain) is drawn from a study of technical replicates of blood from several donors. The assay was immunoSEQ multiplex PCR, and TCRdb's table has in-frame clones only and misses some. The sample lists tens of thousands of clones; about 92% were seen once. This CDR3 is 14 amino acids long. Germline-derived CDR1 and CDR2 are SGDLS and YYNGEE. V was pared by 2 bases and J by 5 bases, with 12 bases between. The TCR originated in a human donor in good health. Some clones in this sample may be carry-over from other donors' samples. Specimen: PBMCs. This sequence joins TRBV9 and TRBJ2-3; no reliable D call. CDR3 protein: CASSVLGDKDTQYF. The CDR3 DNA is TGTGCCAGCAGCGTCCTAGGTGATAAAGATACGCAGTATTTT.